This passage covers 28 T cell receptor beta chains from one sample sequenced in a study of tumor-infiltrating lymphocytes in primary liver carcinoma. From 450 to 550 ng total RNA, TCR beta cDNA was generated with a primer in the constant region. Slightly modified ARM-PCR with three nested multiplex PCR rounds yielded TCR beta libraries. TRBV1-TRBV30 forward primers paired with a C-beta reverse primer were used in the first two PCR rounds, which ran 9 to 10 cycles each. TCRdb re-called the multiplex PCR reads with MiXCR, one entry per CDR3 protein. Of some 190,000 distinct CDR3 sequences listed, around 60% are singletons. In addition to blood RNA drawn from unsorted whole blood, germline DNA was extracted. Sequences were obtained from peripheral blood. The receptors come from a man in his forties with primary liver carcinoma and hepatitis B virus infection.

The chain recombines TRBV11-2 with TRBJ2-2; D gene ambiguous. Germline V gene data show CDR1 as SGHAT and CDR2 as FQNNGV. CDR3 length: 15 residues. V shed 1 base and J shed 7 bases, with 13 bases lying between them. The CDR3 reads CASSLGGLPGGELFF. Here the CDR3 DNA reads TGTGCCAGCAGCTTAGGGGGTCTTCCCGGCGGGGAGCTGTTTTTT.

V is TRBV14 and J is TRBJ2-1; D tentatively reads TRBD1 or TRBD2 (6 bases each). This CDR3 is 16 amino acids long. Trimming cost V 4 bases and J 6 bases, with 19 bases left between them. CDR1 is SGHDN and CDR2 is FVKESK in the germline V gene. CDR3 loop: CASSPLLRGDPNEQFF. The CDR3 nucleotides read TGTGCCAGCAGCCCACTATTGAGGGGGGACCCCAATGAGCAGTTCTTC. Supplemented by reference TRBV14 and TRBJ2-1, the full variable domain reads EAGVTQFPSHSVIEKGQTVTLRCDPISGHDNLYWYRRVMGKEIKFLLHFVKESKQDESGMPNNRFLAERTGGTYSTLKVQPAELEDSGVYFCASSPLLRGDPNEQFFGPGTRLTVL.

This clonotype was found a few times. This chain uses TRBV6-5 with TRBJ2-7; tentatively, D is TRBD1 or TRBD2 (5 bases each). Per the germline V gene, CDR1 is MNHEY and CDR2 is SVGAGI. The CDR3 is 13 amino acids. The V gene lost 2 bases and the J gene lost 3 bases, with 8 bases spanning the gap. CDR3 bases: TGTGCCAGCAGTTACAGGGGAGACTACGAGCAGTACTTC. Amino acid sequence: CASSYRGDYEQYF.

The J gene is TRBJ2-7, the V gene TRBV12-3 or TRBV12-4; no firm D call. Trimming stripped 3 bases from V and 2 bases from J, with 11 bases between. The CDR3 covers 14 residues. Written as DNA, the CDR3 is TGTGCCAGCAGTTTCCCGGAGAGCCCCTACGAGCAGTACTTC. Translating gives CASSFPESPYEQYF.

This clonotype was counted only a few times. The chain uses TRBV10-3 and TRBJ1-2, with a tentative D call TRBD1 (6 bases). Trimming stripped 2 bases from V and 9 bases from J, with 13 bases between. Looked up from germline, CDR1 is ENHRY and CDR2 is SYGVKD. The CDR3 is made up of 13 amino acids. CDR3 in DNA: TGTGCCATCAGTGAGAATTCAGGGGATCGCTACACCTTC. It translates to CAISENSGDRYTF.

This clonotype appeared once. The chain joins TRBV28 to TRBJ2-5; TRBD2 might be the D (6 bases). The CDR3 extends over 15 amino acids. CDR1 is MDHEN and CDR2 is SYDVKM in the germline V gene. With 4 bases removed from V and 5 bases from J, the gap between germline ends came to 17 bases. The CDR3: CASSSPGGLGETQYF. The CDR3, as DNA: TGTGCCAGCAGTTCCCCCGGGGGTTTGGGTGAGACCCAGTACTTC.

Points on this clonotype: At one boundary the junction diverges from the germline segment, which might be a read error. The V gene is TRBV11-2, the J gene TRBJ2-2, with 7 bases lining up with TRBD1. The CDR3 contains 15 residues. CDR1 is SGHAT, CDR2 FQNNGV, per germline. In DNA form, the CDR3 reads TGTGTCAGCAGCCGAGGGGGCTTGAACACAGGGGAGCTGTTTTTT. Amino acid sequence: CVSSRGGLNTGELFF.

In its sample, this clonotype was seen many times. CDR3 sequence (DNA): TGTGCCATCAGGGCGGGGGGTGATCTATACGAGCAGTACTTC. Encoded protein: CAIRAGGDLYEQYF. The chain recombines TRBV10-3 with TRBJ2-7; 8 bases are a match to TRBD2. Germline V CDR1 and CDR2: ENHRY, SYGVKD. The CDR3 loop spans 14 amino acids. V shed 6 bases and J 4 bases; nucleotides not matched to a gene: 8.

Comment on this clonotype: A junction end diverges from the germline sequence, so it may reflect a read error. The gene calls are TRBV28 and TRBJ1-2; D unclear. The germline gives CDR1 MDHEN, CDR2 SYDVKM. This CDR3 is built from 15 residues. The CDR3 DNA follows: TGTGCCGGCAGTCCTCGGGTCCGAGCTAACTATGGTTACACCTTC. Amino acids: CAGSPRVRANYGYTF.

This clonotype was observed a single time. Just one base apart from a much larger clone, this may be a read error. The chain joins TRBV12-3 or TRBV12-4 to TRBJ2-5, with a tentative D call TRBD1 (6 bases). The V end was cut by 5 bases, the J end by 6 bases, with 13 bases between. This CDR3 comprises 13 residues. DNA of the CDR3: TGTGCCAGCAGTCTGGGGGCCGTGAAGACCCAGTACTTC. It translates to CASSLGAVKTQYF.

Comments on this clonotype: The junction departs from the called germline gene at one end, perhaps through a read error. This chain joins TRBV11-2 and TRBJ1-6, with D possibly TRBD1 on 6 matching bases. Per the germline V gene, CDR1 is SGHAT and CDR2 is FQNNGV. The length of the CDR3 is 17 residues. The CDR3 sequence is CASSLGEGTSYNSSLHF. CDR3 bases: TGTGCCAGCAGCTTAGGGGAGGGGACAAGCTATAATTCATCCCTCCACTTT.

For this clonotype: Its ends do not fully match the called genes, so a read error is possible. V gene TRBV6-1 combines with J gene TRBJ2-4, with a possible D match to TRBD2 (5 bases). Germline V gene data show CDR1 as MNHNS and CDR2 as SASEGT. The CDR3 length is 14 residues. The CDR3 spells CDLRRGLAKDIQYF. For the CDR3, the DNA is TGTGACCTACGCCGGGGTCTAGCCAAAGACATTCAGTACTTC.

The chain joins TRBV29-1 to TRBJ2-5; D remains unclear. There are 13 residues in the CDR3. Trimming took 4 bases from V and 3 from J, leaving 12 bases between them. Germline lookup yields CDR1 SQVTM and CDR2 ANQGSEA. CDR3 in DNA: TGCAGCGTTGGAAGGCAGCCAGAAGAGACCCAGTACTTC. Residues: CSVGRQPEETQYF. The full variable domain, in which reference TRBV29-1 and TRBJ2-5 provide the parts outside the CDR3, is SAVISQKPSRDICQRGTSLTIQCQVDSQVTMMFWYRQQPGQSLTLIATANQGSEATYESGFVIDKFPISRPNLTFSTLTVSNMSPEDSSIYLCSVGRQPEETQYFGPGTRLLVL.

The chain couples TRBV7-9 to TRBJ2-7; tentatively, D is TRBD2 (6 bases). This CDR3 spans 15 amino acids. Trimming took off 4 bases at V and 0 bases at J, with 13 bases between the two ends. Germline CDR1 reads SEHNR; CDR2 reads FQNEAQ (reference sequence). DNA for the CDR3: TGTGCCAGCAGCTGGGGGGTGGCTAGCTCCTACGAGCAGTACTTC. This codes for CASSWGVASSYEQYF.

The chain carries TRBV28 and TRBJ1-1; TRBD1 matches 10 bases. The germline gives CDR1 MDHEN, CDR2 SYDVKM. V shed 8 bases and J 0 bases; nucleotides not matched to a gene: 0. This CDR3 region has 13 residues. CDR3 nucleotides: TGTGCCAGCGGACAGGGGGTGAACACTGAAGCTTTCTTT. Protein product: CASGQGVNTEAFF.

There are many counts of this clonotype. This chain links TRBV11-2 with TRBJ2-7; D remains ambiguous. The CDR3 sequence is 11 residues long. Per the germline V gene, CDR1 is SGHAT and CDR2 is FQNNGV. Between the trimmed V and J ends, which lost 5 bases and 3 bases, there was a span of 5 bases. The CDR3 nucleotides read TGTGCCAGCAGCCCGGACTACGAGCAGTACTTC. Protein: CASSPDYEQYF.

To note about this clonotype: This CDR3 is missing its conserved last phenylalanine or tryptophan, likely due to a read error. The gene calls are TRBV4-1 and TRBJ2-3; 11 nucleotides agree with TRBD1. V was clipped by 5 bases and J by 5 bases; unmatched bases: 12. The CDR3 loop spans 17 amino acids. From germline, CDR1 is MGHRA and CDR2 YSYEKL. The CDR3 here is CASSSYAGTGGGDTQYL. The CDR3 DNA follows: TGCGCCAGCAGCTCGTACGCCGGGACAGGGGGGGGAGATACGCAGTATCTT.

The V gene is TRBV28, the J gene TRBJ2-5, with 10 bases that match TRBD1. This CDR3 is built from 14 residues. The junction had 6 bases not matched to a gene; V was cut back by 7 bases and J by 4 bases. Germline CDR1 is MDHEN and CDR2 is SYDVKM. The CDR3 coding sequence is TGTGCCAGCATTCTGGGACAGGGGAGAGAGACCCAGTACTTC. Protein: CASILGQGRETQYF.

In its sample, this clonotype was seen once. This sequence joins TRBV7-8 and TRBJ2-1, with 8 nucleotides matching TRBD2. The CDR3 is 15 residues long. Looked up from germline, CDR1 is SGHVS and CDR2 is FQNEAQ. The V and J ends lost 4 bases and 7 bases, in that order; junction bases with no gene match: 9. The CDR3 is CASSYIAGNENEQFF. DNA of the CDR3: TGTGCCAGCAGCTATATAGCGGGAAATGAGAATGAGCAGTTCTTC.

Notes on this clonotype: It is likely a read error, because the conserved phenylalanine at the end of the CDR3 is missing. The chain couples TRBV12-3 or TRBV12-4 to TRBJ2-1; tentatively, D is TRBD2 (5 bases). V gave up 3 bases and J gave up 2 bases, with 11 bases separating them. The CDR3 consists of 15 residues. The CDR3 loop is CASSFGGPPYNEQFL. The CDR3 nucleotides read TGTGCCAGCAGTTTCGGCGGGCCGCCCTACAATGAGCAGTTCTTA.

This clonotype came up a few times. The chain carries TRBV4-1 and TRBJ2-7; 11 positions agree with TRBD2. CDR1 MGHRA and CDR2 YSYEKL come from the germline V gene. This CDR3 region has 16 residues. V lost 0 bases and J lost 4; bases outside the gene matches: 5. The CDR3 reads CASSQDQGLAAYEQYF. The CDR3 coding sequence is TGCGCCAGCAGCCAAGATCAGGGACTAGCGGCTTACGAGCAGTACTTC.

The V gene is TRBV14, the J gene TRBJ1-2; D unclear. Trimming took 0 bases from V and 5 from J, leaving 13 bases between them. Germline V gene sequence: CDR1 SGHDN, CDR2 FVKESK. There are 15 residues in the CDR3. The CDR3 region is CASSQDTGTTYGYTF. The CDR3 nucleotides read TGTGCCAGCAGCCAAGATACGGGCACCACGTATGGCTACACCTTC.

This clonotype was recorded at least ten times. The junction does not match germline at one end; this may be a read error. This chain joins TRBV6-1 and TRBJ2-7; possibly TRBD2 for D (5 bases). CDR3 size: 8 residues. Germline V CDR1 and CDR2: MNHNS, SASEGT. Written as DNA, the CDR3 is TGTGCCACCTCGGAGGAACGATTC. It translates to CATSEERF.

The chain has TRBV6-5 and TRBJ2-1; TRBD2 is a possible D gene (5 bases). The germline V gene encodes CDR1 MNHEY and CDR2 SVGAGI. V was cut by 6 bases and J by 4 bases, with 10 bases left in between. This CDR3 has 13 residues. CDR3 loop: CASRSTRYNEQFF. The CDR3 bases are TGTGCCAGCAGATCTACTAGATACAATGAGCAGTTCTTC.

Written as DNA, the CDR3 is TGCAGCGCGCTCCTGGGGGGGACAGCGTACGAGCAGTACTTC. Protein product: CSALLGGTAYEQYF. This chain connects TRBV29-1 to TRBJ2-7; perhaps D is TRBD1 or TRBD2 (7 bases each). V gave up 7 bases and J gave up 4 bases, with 20 bases separating them. The CDR3 has 14 residues. Per germline, CDR1 SQVTM and CDR2 ANQGSEA.

This clonotype has more than one count but fewer than ten. V is TRBV6-2 or TRBV6-3 and J is TRBJ2-1, with D maybe TRBD2 (6 bases). Germline-derived CDR1 and CDR2 are MNHEY and SVGEGT. V was cut by 7 bases and J by 5 bases, with 18 bases left in between. The CDR3 consists of 15 residues. CDR3: CASKAGLPANNEQFF. The DNA for the CDR3 is TGTGCCAGCAAGGCGGGACTCCCTGCCAACAATGAGCAGTTCTTC.

The V call is TRBV11-2, the J call TRBJ2-7, with D tentatively TRBD1 (6 bases). CDR1 is SGHAT and CDR2 is FQNNGV in the germline V gene. The V end lost 5 bases, the J end lost 0 bases, and 20 bases lay between the germline ends. The CDR3 contains 17 residues. The CDR3 protein is CASSIPPRQELSYEQYF. The DNA of the CDR3 is TGTGCCAGCAGCATCCCTCCCCGACAGGAACTCTCCTACGAGCAGTACTTC.

As regards this clonotype: One end of the junction does not line up with germline, which may come from a read error. This sequence joins TRBV11-2 and TRBJ2-1, with 11 positions matching TRBD2. This CDR3 contains 15 residues. The V gene's germline CDR1 is SGHAT and CDR2 FQNNGV. The CDR3 sequence: CASTRLAGPHNEQFF. DNA for the CDR3: TGTGCCAGCACCCGACTAGCGGGACCCCACAATGAACAGTTCTTC.